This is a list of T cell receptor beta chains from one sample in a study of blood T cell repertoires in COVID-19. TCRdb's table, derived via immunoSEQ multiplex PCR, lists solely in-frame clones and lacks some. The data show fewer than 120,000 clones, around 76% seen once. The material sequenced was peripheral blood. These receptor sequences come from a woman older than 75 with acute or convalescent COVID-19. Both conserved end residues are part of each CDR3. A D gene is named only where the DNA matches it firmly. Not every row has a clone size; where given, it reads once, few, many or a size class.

CDR3 protein: CASSRWASGNQETQYF; CDR3 DNA: TGTGCCAGCAGTAGGTGGGCTAGCGGGAATCAAGAGACCCAGTACTTC; J gene: TRBJ2-5; V gene: TRBV2; D gene: TRBD2; clone size: NA
CDR3 protein: CASSLMGTSGFEQYF; CDR3 DNA: TGTGCCAGCAGCTTAATGGGGACTAGCGGCTTTGAGCAGTACTTC; J gene: TRBJ2-7; V gene: TRBV11-2; D gene: TRBD2; clone size: NA
CDR3 protein: CASSTGLGYEQYF; CDR3 DNA: TGTGCCAGCAGCACCGGACTAGGCTACGAGCAGTACTTC; J gene: TRBJ2-7; V gene: TRBV7-9; D gene: TRBD2; clone size: NA
CDR3 protein: CASSQVGQLIVPQHF; CDR3 DNA: TGTGCCAGCAGCCAAGTGGGGCAGCTCATAGTTCCCCAGCATTTT; J gene: TRBJ1-5; V gene: TRBV3-1/TRBV3-2; D gene: NA; clone size: NA
CDR3 protein: CASSLGGSYSGANVLTF; CDR3 DNA: TGTGCCAGCAGCTTAGGGGGCTCTTACTCTGGGGCCAACGTCCTGACTTTC; J gene: TRBJ2-6; V gene: TRBV5-8; D gene: TRBD1; clone size: NA
CDR3 protein: CASRGTGSHEKLFF; CDR3 DNA: TGCGCCAGCAGGGGGACAGGGAGCCATGAAAAACTGTTTTTT; J gene: TRBJ1-4; V gene: TRBV5-1; D gene: TRBD1; clone size: NA
CDR3 protein: CASSLELGKETQYF; CDR3 DNA: TGTGCCAGCAGCTTAGAGCTCGGGAAGGAGACCCAGTACTTC; J gene: TRBJ2-5; V gene: TRBV7-9; D gene: NA; clone size: NA
CDR3 protein: CASSTGISGNTIYF; CDR3 DNA: TGTGCCAGCAGCACAGGGATCTCTGGAAACACCATATATTTT; J gene: TRBJ1-3; V gene: TRBV28; D gene: NA; clone size: NA
CDR3 protein: CASRDRGRDEQFF; CDR3 DNA: TGTGCCAGCAGGGACAGGGGGAGGGATGAGCAGTTCTTC; J gene: TRBJ2-1; V gene: TRBV2; D gene: TRBD1; clone size: NA
CDR3 protein: CASSPSTGVRETQYF; CDR3 DNA: TGTGCCAGCTCACCCAGCACAGGGGTAAGGGAGACCCAGTACTTC; J gene: TRBJ2-5; V gene: TRBV18; D gene: TRBD1; clone size: NA
CDR3 protein: CASSPGQGLYEQYF; CDR3 DNA: TGTGCCAGCTCACCTGGACAGGGCCTCTACGAGCAGTACTTC; J gene: TRBJ2-7; V gene: TRBV18; D gene: TRBD1; clone size: NA
CDR3 protein: CASSLTYRGDTEAFF; CDR3 DNA: TGTGCCAGCAGCTTAACTTACAGGGGTGACACTGAAGCTTTCTTT; J gene: TRBJ1-1; V gene: TRBV7-2; D gene: TRBD1; clone size: few
CDR3 protein: CASSIDLPSGTSYEQYF; CDR3 DNA: TGTGCCAGTAGTATAGATCTACCTTCGGGTACCTCCTACGAGCAGTACTTC; J gene: TRBJ2-7; V gene: TRBV19; D gene: NA; clone size: NA
CDR3 protein: CACDRGSEKLFF; CDR3 DNA: TGTGCCTGCGACAGGGGAAGCGAAAAACTGTTTTTT; J gene: TRBJ1-4; V gene: TRBV30; D gene: TRBD1; clone size: few
CDR3 protein: CASSLGRGYGYTF; CDR3 DNA: TGTGCCAGCAGTTTAGGCAGGGGCTATGGCTACACCTTC; J gene: TRBJ1-2; V gene: TRBV12-3/TRBV12-4; D gene: NA; clone size: NA
CDR3 protein: CSARSSVEAFF; CDR3 DNA: TGCAGTGCTAGAAGTAGTGTTGAAGCTTTCTTT; J gene: TRBJ1-1; V gene: TRBV20-1; D gene: NA; clone size: NA
CDR3 protein: CSVVGSEEQYF; CDR3 DNA: TGCAGCGTTGTTGGCAGCGAGGAGCAGTACTTC; J gene: TRBJ2-7; V gene: TRBV29-1; D gene: NA; clone size: few
CDR3 protein: CASSPLFVSGRSYEQYF; CDR3 DNA: TGTGCCAGCAGTCCCCTTTTTGTGTCGGGAAGGTCCTACGAGCAGTACTTC; J gene: TRBJ2-7; V gene: TRBV6-2/TRBV6-3; D gene: NA; clone size: NA
CDR3 protein: CASSLAPYEQYF; CDR3 DNA: TGTGCCAGCAGTTTGGCCCCCTACGAGCAGTACTTC; J gene: TRBJ2-7; V gene: TRBV28; D gene: NA; clone size: NA
CDR3 protein: CASKEQGAITNEKLFF; CDR3 DNA: TGTGCCAGCAAGGAACAGGGGGCTATCACTAATGAAAAACTGTTTTTT; J gene: TRBJ1-4; V gene: TRBV2; D gene: TRBD1; clone size: NA
CDR3 protein: CASSFPGTGRVYGQPQHF; CDR3 DNA: TGTGCCAGCAGTTTCCCTGGGACAGGGAGAGTATATGGGCAGCCCCAGCATTTT; J gene: TRBJ1-5; V gene: TRBV28; D gene: TRBD1; clone size: NA
CDR3 protein: CASSLDLGTEAFF; CDR3 DNA: TGTGCCAGCAGCTTAGACCTCGGCACTGAAGCTTTCTTT; J gene: TRBJ1-1; V gene: TRBV11-2; D gene: NA; clone size: NA
CDR3 protein: CASSYSVVGPIKTQYF; CDR3 DNA: TGTGCCAGCAGTTACTCGGTAGTGGGGCCGATAAAGACCCAGTACTTC; J gene: TRBJ2-5; V gene: TRBV6-5; D gene: NA; clone size: NA
CDR3 protein: CASSLIGGRLGETQYF; CDR3 DNA: TGCGCCAGCAGCTTAATCGGGGGGCGTCTCGGGGAGACCCAGTACTTC; J gene: TRBJ2-5; V gene: TRBV5-1; D gene: NA; clone size: NA
CDR3 protein: CASSLMDRGASYEQYF; CDR3 DNA: TGTGCCAGCAGCTTAATGGACAGGGGGGCCTCCTACGAGCAGTACTTC; J gene: TRBJ2-7; V gene: TRBV7-6; D gene: TRBD1; clone size: few
CDR3 protein: CASSPDRHDGYTF; CDR3 DNA: TGTGCCAGCAGTCCCGACAGGCACGATGGCTACACCTTC; J gene: TRBJ1-2; V gene: TRBV27; D gene: NA; clone size: NA
CDR3 protein: CASSLWGEGNQPQHF; CDR3 DNA: TGTGCCAGCAGCTTGTGGGGGGAAGGCAATCAGCCCCAGCATTTT; J gene: TRBJ1-5; V gene: TRBV5-6; D gene: NA; clone size: NA
CDR3 protein: CASSPRLGGAVSGANVLTF; CDR3 DNA: TGTGCCAGCAGCCCCCGACTCGGGGGGGCGGTTTCTGGGGCCAACGTCCTGACTTTC; J gene: TRBJ2-6; V gene: TRBV9; D gene: TRBD2; clone size: NA
CDR3 protein: CSVEYVGSTRSSTDTQYF; CDR3 DNA: TGCAGCGTTGAATATGTGGGCAGTACTCGCAGTAGCACAGATACGCAGTATTTT; J gene: TRBJ2-3; V gene: TRBV29-1; D gene: NA; clone size: NA
CDR3 protein: CASSPGGLVAGNNEQFF; CDR3 DNA: TGTGCCAGCAGTCCCGGCGGGCTTGTGGCGGGGAACAATGAGCAGTTCTTC; J gene: TRBJ2-1; V gene: TRBV2; D gene: NA; clone size: NA
CDR3 protein: CASKQGSPYEQYF; CDR3 DNA: TGTGCCAGCAAGCAGGGAAGCCCCTACGAGCAGTACTTC; J gene: TRBJ2-7; V gene: TRBV6-5; D gene: NA; clone size: NA
CDR3 protein: CASGGEEETQYF; CDR3 DNA: TGTGCCAGCGGGGGGGAGGAAGAGACCCAGTACTTC; J gene: TRBJ2-5; V gene: TRBV2; D gene: TRBD2; clone size: NA
CDR3 protein: CASSQDLAGGITDTQYF; CDR3 DNA: TGCGCCAGCAGCCAAGACCTAGCGGGGGGGATCACAGATACGCAGTATTTT; J gene: TRBJ2-3; V gene: TRBV4-1; D gene: TRBD2; clone size: NA
CDR3 protein: CASSQARFNTDTQYF; CDR3 DNA: TGTGCCAGCAGCCAAGCTAGGTTCAACACAGATACGCAGTATTTT; J gene: TRBJ2-3; V gene: TRBV14; D gene: NA; clone size: NA
CDR3 protein: CASRNAPRDRAYEQYF; CDR3 DNA: TGTGCCAGTAGGAACGCCCCACGGGACAGGGCATACGAGCAGTACTTC; J gene: TRBJ2-7; V gene: TRBV19; D gene: TRBD1; clone size: once
CDR3 protein: CATSRDQAHSPVQFF; CDR3 DNA: TGTGCCACCAGCAGAGATCAAGCCCATAGCCCAGTGCAGTTCTTC; J gene: TRBJ2-1; V gene: TRBV15; D gene: NA; clone size: NA
CDR3 protein: CASSGGQGQPQHF; CDR3 DNA: TGTGCCAGCAGTGGGGGGCAAGGCCAGCCCCAGCATTTT; J gene: TRBJ1-5; V gene: TRBV25-1; D gene: NA; clone size: NA
CDR3 protein: CAWSEGTGGDSQPQHF; CDR3 DNA: TGTGCCTGGAGTGAGGGGACAGGGGGCGATTCGCAGCCCCAGCATTTT; J gene: TRBJ1-5; V gene: TRBV30; D gene: TRBD1; clone size: NA
CDR3 protein: CASSLRTTNTGELFF; CDR3 DNA: TGTGCCAGCAGCTTAAGGACTACCAACACCGGGGAGCTGTTTTTT; J gene: TRBJ2-2; V gene: TRBV13; D gene: NA; clone size: NA
CDR3 protein: CASSYSWQLSTGELFF; CDR3 DNA: TGTGCCAGCAGTTACTCTTGGCAGTTATCCACCGGGGAGCTGTTTTTT; J gene: TRBJ2-2; V gene: TRBV6-5; D gene: NA; clone size: NA
CDR3 protein: CASSLAGVAGGKTQYF; CDR3 DNA: TGTGCCAGCAGCTTAGCGGGGGTAGCGGGAGGGAAGACCCAGTACTTC; J gene: TRBJ2-5; V gene: TRBV7-2; D gene: TRBD2; clone size: NA